The 26 T cell receptor beta chains given below trace back to one sample, sequenced in a study of Tregs in tolerant kidney transplant recipients (dated by TCRdb to between 2018 and 2020). Their antigens remain unidentified. The library was built by means of the immunoSEQ multiplex PCR assay. What TCRdb holds here is the immuneACCESS table cut down to in-frame rearrangements. Part of the clones is not present; checked against another copy, under half of the missing clones reflect an unresolved V gene, and the others are unexplained. This sample gives approximately 20,000 clones in total; roughly 65% of them show up just once. The top ten clonotypes cover around 3.7% of the sample. Sequenced: Tregs from blood cultured with allogeneic cells. These receptors all stem from a human donor in good health.

This clone was observed a handful of times. J is TRBJ1-3 and V is TRBV2, with 9 bases lining up with TRBD1. Germline V lookup: CDR1 SNHLY, CDR2 FYNNEI. CDR3 length equals 15 residues. Trimming removed 7 bases from V and 3 bases from J; junction bases left unmatched: 7. The CDR3 protein is CASILDRGRGNTIYF. The CDR3 region has the DNA TGTGCCAGCATTCTGGACAGGGGCCGTGGAAACACCATATATTTT.

V gene TRBV19 combines with J gene TRBJ1-2; 9 nucleotides line up with TRBD1. CDR1 LNHDA and CDR2 SQIVND come from the germline V gene (reference sequence). The V gene end was trimmed by 8 bases and the J gene end by 0 bases; junction bases not matched to a gene: 10. The CDR3 length is 16 residues. CDR3 sequence reads: CASHIGTGRTNYGYTF. CDR3 DNA sequence: TGTGCCAGTCACATCGGGACAGGGCGCACTAACTATGGCTACACCTTC.

This sequence joins TRBV6-1 and TRBJ2-2; no clear D. The CDR3 spans 14 residues. V dropped 5 bases and J dropped 2 bases, with 9 bases sitting between them. Germline values: CDR1 MNHNS, CDR2 SASEGT. The CDR3 DNA is TGTGCCAGCAGTCTCCTGTTCAACACCGGGGAGCTGTTTTTT. It specifies CASSLLFNTGELFF.

This clone was seen a handful of times. The chain is built from TRBV18 and TRBJ1-4; D not certain. CDR1 is KGHSH, CDR2 LQKENI, per germline. Trimming shortened V by 1 base and J by 8 bases, and 11 bases separated the two germline ends. The CDR3 is made up of 14 amino acids. The CDR3 sequence: CASSPQASGEKLFF. The DNA for the CDR3 is TGTGCCAGCTCACCACAGGCCAGTGGGGAAAAACTGTTTTTT.

The V gene is TRBV6-1, the J gene TRBJ2-7; 8 nucleotides line up with TRBD2. The length of the CDR3 is 13 residues. The germline V gene has CDR1 MNHNS and CDR2 SASEGT. The V segment lost 4 bases and the J segment 6 bases; nucleotides outside the gene matches: 5. The CDR3 DNA reads as TGTGCCAGCAGTGTAGCGGGAACTCTCGAGCAGTACTTC. Amino acid sequence: CASSVAGTLEQYF.

The chain joins TRBV19 to TRBJ2-2; D may be TRBD2 (5 bases). The CDR3 spans 16 residues. Germline CDR1 is LNHDA and CDR2 is SQIVND (reference sequence). V lost 3 bases to trimming and J lost 0 bases, with 11 bases between them. The CDR3 DNA follows: TGTGCCAGTAGTATCCGGAGCGGCTCGAACACCGGGGAGCTGTTTTTT. Residues: CASSIRSGSNTGELFF.

The chain carries TRBV5-1 and TRBJ2-2; D is unclear. The V end was cut by 3 bases, the J end by 6 bases, with 3 bases between. Germline V gene sequence: CDR1 SGHRS, CDR2 YFSETQ. The CDR3 covers 11 residues. CDR3 coding DNA: TGCGCCAGCAGCTCCCCCGGGGAGCTGTTTTTT. Protein product: CASSSPGELFF. The full variable domain, completed using reference TRBV5-1 and TRBJ2-2, is KAGVTQTPRYLIKTRGQQVTLSCSPISGHRSVSWYQQTPGQGLQFLFEYFSETQRNKGNFPGRFSGRQFSNSRSEMNVSTLELGDSALYLCASSSPGELFFGEGSRLTVL.

This sequence joins TRBV6-5 and TRBJ2-7, with TRBD1 identical over 7 bases. This CDR3 comprises 14 residues. V gave up 0 bases and J gave up 3 bases; unmatched junction bases: 2. The germline CDR1 and CDR2 sequences are MNHEY and SVGAGI. CDR3 nucleotides: TGTGCCAGCAGTTACTCGTACAGGGGCTACGAGCAGTACTTC. Residues: CASSYSYRGYEQYF.

In its sample, this clone ranks as large (0.1 to 1%). This chain connects TRBV27 to TRBJ2-7, with TRBD2 matching over 11 bases. The CDR3 extends over 17 amino acids. Germline V CDR1 and CDR2: MNHEY, SMNVEV (reference sequence). Trimming removed 4 bases from V and 4 bases from J; junction bases left unmatched: 12. CDR3 sequence: CASSSPRSASGGYEQYF. As DNA, the CDR3 is TGTGCCAGCAGTTCGCCCCGGAGTGCTAGCGGGGGGTACGAGCAGTACTTC.

In this sample, this clone turned up once. The rearrangement links TRBV5-5 to TRBJ2-1; TRBD1 aligns across 7 bases. This CDR3 contains 15 residues. Losses at the gene ends were 0 bases for V and 8 bases for J; bases not matched to a gene: 8. Germline CDR1 and CDR2: SGHKS and YYEKEE (reference sequence). The CDR3 bases are TGTGCCAGCAGCTTGGGACAGGGACAATATTATGAGCAGTTCTTC. This sequence encodes CASSLGQGQYYEQFF.

The chain is built from TRBV6-1 and TRBJ1-1; perhaps TRBD1 as D (5 bases). V lost 2 bases and J 6 bases, leaving 13 bases between the germline ends. Germline CDR1 and CDR2: MNHNS and SASEGT. This CDR3 comprises 14 residues. The CDR3 loop reads CASSESRDLAEAFF. In nucleotides, the CDR3 is TGTGCCAGCAGTGAATCTCGGGACTTGGCTGAAGCTTTCTTT.

The chain carries TRBV5-4 and TRBJ2-1; D not certain. CDR1 SGHNT and CDR2 YYREEE come from the germline V gene (reference sequence). This CDR3 has 13 amino acids. V was shortened by 0 bases and J by 6 bases, with 7 bases between the two germline ends. CDR3 protein: CASSLGAPNEQFF. CDR3 DNA: TGTGCCAGCAGCTTGGGGGCCCCCAATGAGCAGTTCTTC.

The V call is TRBV6-5, the J call TRBJ1-5, with a possible D match to TRBD1 (6 bases). Germline V lookup: CDR1 MNHEY, CDR2 SVGAGI. Trimming shortened V by 6 bases and J by 7 bases, and 16 bases separated the two germline ends. This CDR3 has 14 residues. The CDR3 DNA is TGTGCCAGCAGCGCCACCAACAGGGTCCAGCCCCAGCATTTT. Encoded protein: CASSATNRVQPQHF.

The chain joins TRBV18 to TRBJ2-7, with 7 bases matching TRBD1. There are 15 residues in the CDR3. Per the germline V gene, CDR1 is KGHSH and CDR2 is LQKENI. Losses at the gene ends were 3 bases for V and 2 bases for J; bases not matched to a gene: 7. CDR3 protein: CASSPNRQGPYEQYF. CDR3 nucleotide sequence: TGTGCCAGCTCACCCAATAGACAGGGTCCCTACGAGCAGTACTTC.

About this clone itself: A read error may produce the germline difference seen at one junction end. The rearrangement uses TRBV7-6 and TRBJ1-1, with D hard to call. This CDR3 has 14 amino acids. The germline V gene has CDR1 SGHVS and CDR2 FNYEAQ. In DNA, the CDR3 is TGTGCCAGCAGTTTAGACAAGGGAGACACTGAAGCTTTCTTT. It is translated as CASSLDKGDTEAFF.

The chain joins TRBV6-5 to TRBJ2-7; TRBD1 aligns across 8 bases. From germline, CDR1 is MNHEY and CDR2 SVGAGI. The V gene end was trimmed by 7 bases and the J gene end by 3 bases; junction bases not matched to a gene: 11. The CDR3 loop spans 15 amino acids. CDR3 DNA sequence: TGTGCCAGCACCATAAGTGGGACAGGCTACTACGAGCAGTACTTC. This sequence encodes CASTISGTGYYEQYF.

The CDR3 DNA is TGTGCCAGCTCAAGAGCGGGACAGGCTCTACAAGAGACCCAGTACTTC. Its protein is CASSRAGQALQETQYF. This sequence joins TRBV18 and TRBJ2-5, with D tentatively TRBD1 (8 bases). CDR3 size: 16 residues. The V gene lost 5 bases and the J gene lost 2 bases, with 18 bases spanning the gap. Germline assignment: CDR1 KGHSH and CDR2 LQKENI.

This clone has a handful of counts. The rearrangement uses TRBV2 and TRBJ1-6; possibly TRBD1 for D (5 bases). Germline loops: CDR1 SNHLY, CDR2 FYNNEI. The CDR3 totals 16 residues. With 0 bases removed from V and 7 bases from J, the gap between germline ends came to 13 bases. The CDR3 region is CASSEALRGGNSPLHF. CDR3 nucleotide sequence: TGTGCCAGCAGTGAAGCGCTTCGGGGGGGGAATTCACCCCTCCACTTT.

This clone has more than one count but fewer than ten. The J gene is TRBJ2-3, the V gene TRBV11-2; 8 bases line up with TRBD1. Losses at the gene ends were 5 bases for V and 4 bases for J; bases not matched to a gene: 17. The CDR3 spans 18 residues. Germline V gene sequence: CDR1 SGHAT, CDR2 FQNNGV. The CDR3 region is CASSPRTGYPIYADTQYF. CDR3 bases: TGTGCCAGCAGCCCGCGGACAGGGTACCCTATTTATGCAGATACGCAGTATTTT.

The rearrangement uses TRBV27 and TRBJ2-2; 11 positions agree with TRBD1. There are 16 residues in the CDR3. J gave up 4 bases and V 1 base, and 2 bases lay outside the gene matches. Germline assignment: CDR1 MNHEY and CDR2 SMNVEV (reference sequence). In DNA form, the CDR3 reads TGTGCCAGCAGTTTATGGGGGACAGGGGGCACCGGGGAGCTGTTTTTT. Translation gives CASSLWGTGGTGELFF.

J is TRBJ1-1 and V is TRBV21-1. TRBV21-1 is deemed a pseudogene. This CDR3 contains 11 residues. The CDR3 region is CASSNFTEAFF. For the CDR3, the DNA is TGTGCCAGCAGCAATTTTACTGAAGCTTTCTTT.

As to this clone: This sequence may be a read error, since a much larger clone differs from it by one base. The V and J genes are TRBV5-4 and TRBJ1-1; TRBD1 matches 7 bases. The J segment lost 3 bases and the V segment lost 2 bases, leaving 1 base of the junction unmatched. The CDR3 has 13 amino acids. In germline, CDR1 is SGHNT, CDR2 YYREEE (reference sequence). CDR3 in DNA: TGTGCCAGCAGCTTTGACAGGGACACTGAAGCTTTCTTT. Encoded protein: CASSFDRDTEAFF.

This clone came up once. The rearrangement links TRBV5-6 to TRBJ2-6; D remains unclear. Germline V gives CDR1 SGHDT, CDR2 YYEEEE. Trimming cost V 4 bases and J 0 bases, with 20 bases left between them. The CDR3 totals 19 residues. The CDR3, as DNA: TGTGCCAGCAGCCACGTTAATAGGGTTAGATTCTCTGGGGCCAACGTCCTGACTTTC. It translates to CASSHVNRVRFSGANVLTF.

The chain combines TRBV4-2 with TRBJ2-2, with TRBD2 identical over 11 bases. Trimming cost V 4 bases and J 1 base; bases outside gene matches: 2. This CDR3 region has 16 residues. Germline V gene data show CDR1 as LGHNA and CDR2 as YNFKEQ. The CDR3 nucleotides read TGTGCCAGCAGCCCAGGGACTAGCGGGAACACCGGGGAGCTGTTTTTT. Translation: CASSPGTSGNTGELFF.

This clone was observed a few times. V usage is TRBV6-6 and J usage is TRBJ1-6; no reliable D call. The CDR3 covers 14 residues. Germline V lookup: CDR1 MNHNY, CDR2 SVGAGI (reference sequence). V was clipped by 4 bases and J by 5 bases, with 9 bases between them. The chain's CDR3 is CASSWGSDNSPLHF. The DNA for the CDR3 is TGTGCCAGCAGTTGGGGTTCTGATAATTCACCCCTCCACTTT.

The J gene is TRBJ2-2, the V gene TRBV4-2, with TRBD1 matching over 7 bases. Germline V lookup: CDR1 LGHNA, CDR2 YNFKEQ. V dropped 1 base and J dropped 7; count of bases not matched to a gene: 12. This CDR3 is 17 amino acids long. The CDR3: CASSQGLGTVGGGELFF. The CDR3 nucleotides read TGTGCCAGCAGCCAAGGGTTGGGGACAGTGGGTGGCGGGGAGCTGTTTTTT.